This TCR beta chain was captured in a study of cytomegalovirus exposure and HLA in healthy donors (dated by TCRdb to the late 2010s). About the study as a whole: An earlier analysis of approximately 640 of the donors reported about 250 Gb of sequence data and some 100 million unique TCR beta sequences from some 180 million T cells. All discovery cohort repertoires had been generated on a single sequencing platform. In addition to the first cohort of 650 to 750 subjects, a separate validation cohort of approximately 120 different subjects was used. The study was designed to test whether signatures of past pathogen exposure could be identified by cataloging public T cell receptors. HLA typing included class I and class II loci at four-digit resolution. Around 320 gigabases of sequencing data and tens of millions of unique TCR sequences were included in an early release covering several hundred HLA-typed donors. Because of strong linkage in the cohort, five DR-DQ haplotypes were treated as single units for association and clustering. Alongside the repertoire data, information on donor age, sex, ethnicity and CMV serostatus was compiled. Of the approximately 400 genotyped donors, about 80% fell in the genetic ancestry cluster associated with self-reported Caucasian donors. To predict cytomegalovirus infection status, the study brought together high-throughput TCR immunosequencing, statistical association of individual TCRs with disease status, and machine learning. An earlier analysis of 450 to 750 of the donors used high-throughput TCR beta sequencing to judge whether each TCR beta V gene segment behaved as functional or pseudogenic. Among around 400 genotyped donors of the cohort, an average of about 240,000 unique TCR beta nucleotide sequences was sequenced per donor, of which roughly 17% were non-productive. The number of donors typed differed by locus, with about 629-640 for A, B, C, DRB1 and DQB1, roughly 520 for DQA1, over 600 for DPA1, and roughly 450 for DPB1. In a later analysis, previously published TCR beta repertoires from 550 to 750 donors were re-analyzed and high-resolution HLA genotyping was added so that TCR occurrence patterns could be studied. Rather than drawing on any new phenotypic data, the later analysis identified candidate immune exposures from TCR beta sequences and the way those sequences occurred across donors. Genome-wide SNP genotypes for about 60% of the roughly 670 donors were used in a later genetic analysis, which treated that subset as a discovery cohort. The study profiled the T cell repertoires of hundreds of subjects by immunosequencing and related them to cytomegalovirus serostatus.

The cohort was made up of 650 to 700 healthy bone marrow donors. Cohort members were all nominally healthy when sampled, although unrecorded immune exposures were likely present. The donor tested CMV seronegative and was one of the 352 seronegative cohort members. Each donor provided a peripheral blood sample, and peripheral blood mononuclear cells were used for TCR beta sequencing. The Qiagen DNeasy Blood Extraction Kit was used to extract genomic DNA from the blood cell samples. What the study reported, not specific to this receptor: Across donors, most TCR sequences were observed very rarely, whereas some public TCRs were present in many individuals. In a later analysis, HLA-associated TCR beta chains showed more clonal expansion and lower generation probabilities than non-associated chains that were equally common. When HLA alleles, especially DR and DQ, strongly co-occurred, TCR associations were difficult to assign to individual alleles. A further reported finding was that TCR beta sequences accurately predicted the HLA-A and HLA-B alleles for most subjects in the first cohort. Approximately 16 rarely observed V segments, including chromosome 9 orphons, were excluded from the earlier analysis of about 610 of the donors because counts were too low. In vitro tests confirmed that a few of the cytomegalovirus-associated TCR beta chains recognize cytomegalovirus antigens. Several of the top co-occurrence clusters appeared to be linked to parvovirus B19, influenza, CMV and Epstein-Barr virus, according to a later analysis. A later genetic analysis reported fewer N-insertions in productive TCRs among donors in an Asian-associated ancestry cluster than the roughly 670-donor mean. A later analysis associated approximately 17,000 TCR beta sequences with specific HLA alleles at a false discovery rate of 0.05. The authors suggested that the approach could potentially be extended to other disease states and immunological phenotypes. The study gave a list of 150 to 200 TCR beta chains associated with cytomegalovirus. Because HLA typing was unavailable for some donors at each locus, only the typed subset was used in association tests. In both the original and validation cohorts, the classifier was reported to diagnose cytomegalovirus status with high specificity and sensitivity. This cohort had only TCR beta chains sequenced, and the lack of alpha or paired-chain data limited which features could be detected. Broadly in line with IMGT annotations, most TCR beta V segments showed up in productive rearrangements about 87% or about 30% of the time in an earlier analysis of 587 of the donors. Correlated functional status among segregating V segments might reflect linkage disequilibrium, but an unknown experimental factor could not be ruled out. Immune exposure information for the cohort was limited to CMV serostatus. In a later analysis, most CMV-associated TCR beta chains were found to appear HLA-restricted, with HLA associations seemingly driven largely by CMV exposure. According to a later analysis, TCR association rates differed among HLA loci, with DRB1 alleles showing the most associated TCRs and HLA-C alleles showing the fewest. An association between a missense DCLRE1C variant and V-gene and J-gene trimming of TCR beta chains was found in a later genetic analysis and replicated in an independent cohort. Sequencing depth was assumed to be roughly uniform across donors in the presence/absence analyses, though that assumption may not hold. The sequencing pipeline was judged likely to have produced a cluster of highly shared sequence variants as a technical artifact.

Preparation of the library involved the immunoSEQ multiplex PCR assay. A mixture of 60 forward primers for TCR Vbeta segments and 13 reverse primers for TCR Jbeta segments was used in the multiplex PCR. Amplification of the CDR3 region of rearranged TCR beta genes was performed with a multiplex PCR assay on genomic DNA. On the Illumina HiSeq System, the amplified TCR beta libraries were sequenced as 87-base-pair reads. In the original analysis: Across the 670 or so repertoires, a later analysis counted 80 million or so unique TCR beta chains, roughly 11 million of which were shared by at least two donors. Raw reads were error-corrected and collapsed into unique sequences with a nearest-neighbor algorithm that merged closely related sequences to remove PCR and sequencing errors. CDR3 sequences were aligned to IMGT reference sequences to assign V, D and J gene segments. Each retained sequence needed at least a six-nucleotide match to both a V gene segment and a J gene segment. A rearrangement counted as productive if the CDR3 had no stop codons and remained in frame with V and J, and every other rearrangement counted as non-productive. Following IMGT convention, CDR3 was defined as the stretch from the second conserved V-encoded cysteine to the conserved J-encoded phenylalanine. The earlier analysis of some 600 of the donors excluded sequences that lacked an unambiguous match to a single V gene segment. In an earlier analysis of roughly 600 of the donors, a V segment was called functional when productive rearrangements were above 56.7%, and segregating when the standard deviation between donors exceeded 5%. A statistical classification framework was built to diagnose cytomegalovirus status from the catalog of TCR beta chain sequences. In a later analysis, V and J genes were assigned by comparing TCR nucleotide sequences against IMGT/GENE-DB human TR gene sequences. In a later analysis, CDR3 sequences and most-parsimonious VDJ recombination scenarios were assigned using the TCRdist pipeline. In a later analysis, every TCR beta chain was defined by the combination of its CDR3 amino acid sequence and its V-gene family, and reads without a unique V-gene family were dropped. To address suspected cross-contamination and a sequencing artifact, a later analysis removed roughly 640 highly shared, low-generation-probability nucleotide sequences. In a later analysis, a clonal expansion index was calculated for each public chain from normalized within-repertoire ranks of inferred template counts. In a later analysis, generation probabilities were computed with a VDJ recombination model fitted to out-of-frame rearrangements, and the resulting probabilities were checked against IGoR. In a later analysis, hypergeometric tests were used to score TCR-TCR, TCR-HLA and TCR-CMV co-occurrence, with a repertoire-size bias correction applied to TCR pairs. In a later analysis, false discovery rates were estimated by permuting HLA or CMV assignments 20 times. In a later analysis, co-occurring TCRs were grouped using DBSCAN, and TCRdist sequence similarity was added for clustering within HLA-allele-positive subsets. Repertoires with fewer than 30,000 or more than 120,000 public chains were left out of co-occurrence clustering, as were about five repertoires with anomalous nucleotide sharing. TCRdb's version of the immuneACCESS table is confined to in-frame rearrangements and falls short of the full clone set. An unresolved V gene accounts for under half of the shortfall where checked; the remainder is of unknown origin. That table supplies the V and J calls and clone size; D and trimming were determined from the DNA. The table for this sample lists 97,000 or so clones; about 81% of them were counted only once. The top ten clones comprise approximately 1.3% of the sample.

This clone appeared a few times. This receptor's antigen is unknown. One end of the junction varies from germline; a read error may be responsible. The sample taken for sequencing was PBMCs. This sequence was found in a man aged 35 to 55 in good health and CMV-seronegative.

The CDR3: CASSAGGNVKLFF. The DNA sequence is as follows: TGTGCCAGTAGTGCAGGGGGAAATGTAAAACTGTTTTTT. The V and J genes are TRBV19 and TRBJ1-4; TRBD1 fits 7 bases in the junction. Taken from cysteine to phenylalanine, the CDR3 has 13 residues. CDR3 DNA is the only sequence kept; it has 39 bases, read in frame from the first base. Via the germline V gene (reference sequence), CDR1 is LNHDA and CDR2 SQIVND.